The 27 T cell receptor beta chains given below trace back to one sample, sequenced in a study of CD8 T cells in Susac syndrome. Reverse transcription of 0.5 to 1 ug RNA was performed with random hexamers. One entry per CDR3 protein, called by TCRdb with MiXCR from the immunoSEQ multiplex PCR reads. Seen here are about 210,000 distinct CDR3 sequences, around 96% observed once, and the top ten hold less than 0.095%. The sample comprised CD4+ T cells from PBMCs. Receptor source: a human donor with multiple sclerosis.

The V and J genes are TRBV12-3 or TRBV12-4 and TRBJ1-4, with 10 bases that match TRBD1. CDR3 length: 14 residues. With 6 bases clipped from V and 11 bases from J, the junction kept 9 bases outside the gene matches. CDR3 bases: TGTGCCAGCAGCCTGGGACAGGGGAAGGGGAAACTGTTTTTT. Translated, it gives CASSLGQGKGKLFF.

The V and J genes are TRBV7-9 and TRBJ2-3, with TRBD1 as a possible D gene (6 bases). The germline gives CDR1 SEHNR, CDR2 FQNEAQ (reference sequence). Trimming removed 5 bases from V and 1 base from J, with 13 bases in between. This CDR3 has 15 amino acids. The CDR3 DNA sequence: TGTGCCAGCAGCGCAAGACGACAGGGCACAGATACGCAGTATTTT. This codes for CASSARRQGTDTQYF.

This clonotype has only one observation. This rearrangement joins TRBV9 to TRBJ2-6, with TRBD2 identical over 9 bases. This CDR3 comprises 18 residues. Germline trimming cut 2 bases from V and 0 bases from J; bases unmatched to any gene: 6. Germline V gene sequence: CDR1 SGDLS, CDR2 YYNGEE. The CDR3 sequence is CASSVAASGASGANVLTF. As DNA, the CDR3 is TGTGCCAGCAGCGTCGCGGCTAGCGGGGCCTCTGGGGCCAACGTCCTGACTTTC.

V and J are TRBV29-1 and TRBJ1-2, with 7 bases identical to TRBD1. The length of the CDR3 is 12 residues. Trimming took 5 bases from V and 8 from J; bases not matched to a gene: 8. Germline V CDR1 and CDR2: SQVTM, ANQGSEA. The DNA of the CDR3 is TGCAGCGTTCCGACAGGGAGAGGAGGCTACACCTTC. Its translation is CSVPTGRGGYTF.

The chain joins TRBV30 to TRBJ2-7, with D unclear. The CDR3 totals 13 residues. Germline assignment: CDR1 GTSNPN and CDR2 SVGIG (reference sequence). Trimming took 4 bases from V and 2 from J, leaving 12 bases between them. CDR3 protein: CAWTPGATYEQYF. CDR3 coding DNA: TGTGCCTGGACCCCGGGTGCGACCTACGAGCAGTACTTC.

The V and J genes are TRBV12-3 or TRBV12-4 and TRBJ1-5; 8 bases map to TRBD1. Unmatched junction bases numbered 5, after V lost 6 bases and J lost 4 bases. The CDR3 sequence is 14 residues long. The CDR3 sequence is CASSPRTGNQPQHF. Written as DNA, the CDR3 is TGTGCCAGCAGCCCCCGGACAGGGAATCAGCCCCAGCATTTT.

The chain employs TRBV29-1 and TRBJ2-7; D not resolved. V dropped 4 bases and J dropped 5 bases, with 18 bases sitting between them. This CDR3 spans 14 amino acids. Germline V gene data show CDR1 as SQVTM and CDR2 as ANQGSEA. The CDR3 coding sequence is TGCAGCGTTGTGGGGAAAATCTCCGCTCACGAGCAGTACTTC. Amino acids: CSVVGKISAHEQYF.

The chain links TRBV6-5 to TRBJ2-5, with D possibly being TRBD2 (6 bases). Germline V gene sequence: CDR1 MNHEY, CDR2 SVGAGI. The CDR3 contains 15 residues. Trimming removed 1 base at V and 3 bases at J, with 12 bases between. The CDR3 reads CASSYFFEREETQYF. In nucleotides, the CDR3 is TGTGCCAGCAGTTACTTTTTTGAGCGGGAAGAGACCCAGTACTTC.

This clonotype has more than one count but fewer than ten. This chain connects TRBV12-3 or TRBV12-4 to TRBJ2-5; D is undetermined. The CDR3 is made up of 12 amino acids. The V gene lost 2 bases and the J gene lost 5 bases, with 6 bases spanning the gap. DNA for the CDR3: TGTGCCAGCAGTTTAAGGTCGGAGACCCAGTACTTC. Translation gives CASSLRSETQYF.

The chain uses TRBV27 and TRBJ2-7; 9 bases fit TRBD1. CDR3 length: 13 residues. Germline trimming cut 8 bases from V and 4 bases from J; bases unmatched to any gene: 6. The germline V gene has CDR1 MNHEY and CDR2 SMNVEV (reference sequence). CDR3 residues: CASGQGSPYEQYF. The CDR3 DNA follows: TGTGCCAGCGGACAGGGGTCCCCTTACGAGCAGTACTTC.

The chain joins TRBV15 to TRBJ2-1, with D unclear. Looked up from germline, CDR1 is LNHNV and CDR2 is YYDKDF (reference sequence). The CDR3 covers 17 residues. Trimming shortened V by 1 base and J by 7 bases, and 20 bases separated the two germline ends. CDR3 sequence reads: CATSRGILGTGRNEQFF. CDR3 bases: TGTGCCACCAGCAGAGGTATCCTCGGTACTGGGCGGAATGAGCAGTTCTTC.

This rearrangement joins TRBV5-4 to TRBJ2-7; a weak D match, TRBD2 (5 bases). Germline CDR1 SGHNT, CDR2 YYREEE (reference sequence). The CDR3 is 12 amino acids. Between the trimmed V and J ends, which lost 2 bases and 5 bases, there was a span of 8 bases. The DNA for the CDR3 is TGTGCCAGCAGCTTCATCGGGAACGAGCAGTACTTC. Its protein is CASSFIGNEQYF. Drawing the rest from reference TRBV5-4 and TRBJ2-7, the complete variable domain is ETGVTQSPTHLIKTRGQQVTLRCSSQSGHNTVSWYQQALGQGPQFIFQYYREEENGRGNFPPRFSGLQFPNYSSELNVNALELDDSALYLCASSFIGNEQYFGPGTRLTVT.

CDR3 bases: TGTGCCTGGAGGCTAGGATCCGCTAATGAGCAGTTCTTC. It is translated as CAWRLGSANEQFF. The chain links TRBV30 to TRBJ2-1; D unclear. CDR3 length: 13 amino acids. The V gene lost 3 bases and the J gene lost 7 bases, with 13 bases spanning the gap. CDR1 and CDR2 from the germline V gene are GTSNPN and SVGIG (reference sequence).

This chain joins TRBV10-3 and TRBJ2-3; a possible D gene is TRBD2 (5 bases). CDR3 length: 16 amino acids. CDR1 is ENHRY and CDR2 is SYGVKD in the germline V gene. Deletions cut 3 bases from V and 6 bases from J, with 19 bases between. CDR3 in DNA: TGTGCCATCAGTGATGAAGCGGTTACTATTTCGGATACGCAGTATTTT. Its protein is CAISDEAVTISDTQYF.

The CDR3 here is CATSRRNPHTTSNCTDTQYF. The CDR3 region has the DNA TGTGCCACCAGCAGAAGAAACCCTCACACCACTAGCAACTGCACAGATACGCAGTATTTT. The rearrangement joins TRBV15 to TRBJ2-3; possibly TRBD2 for D (6 bases). This CDR3 region has 20 residues. Germline CDR1 reads LNHNV; CDR2 reads YYDKDF (reference sequence). V dropped 2 bases and J dropped 1 base, with 25 bases sitting between them.

The V gene is TRBV29-1, the J gene TRBJ2-1; 10 bases align to TRBD2. This CDR3 is built from 15 residues. J lost 2 bases, V lost 6 bases, and 7 bases had no gene match. CDR1 and CDR2 from the germline V gene are SQVTM and ANQGSEA. In DNA form, the CDR3 reads TGCAGCGTGTCGCCGGGACTAGCGACCTACAATGAGCAGTTCTTC. It codes for CSVSPGLATYNEQFF.

This clonotype was counted once. The J gene is TRBJ1-5, the V gene TRBV28, with D maybe TRBD1 (6 bases). The V gene lost 2 bases and the J gene lost 7 bases, with 21 bases spanning the gap. The CDR3 extends over 17 amino acids. Germline V CDR1 and CDR2: MDHEN, SYDVKM. The DNA of the CDR3 is TGTGCCAGCAGTTTAGTACGTCGTCGGGGGGCACGGCAGCCCCAGCATTTT. Its protein is CASSLVRRRGARQPQHF.

CDR3 sequence reads: CASNGQTNTEAFF. The CDR3 DNA is TGCGCCAGCAACGGACAGACGAACACTGAAGCTTTCTTT. The genes are TRBV5-1 and TRBJ1-1, with a weak D call TRBD1 (6 bases). The CDR3 length is 13 residues. V lost 6 bases and J 1 base, leaving 10 bases between the germline ends. Germline values: CDR1 SGHRS, CDR2 YFSETQ.

The chain couples TRBV3-1 to TRBJ1-2; 8 nucleotides line up with TRBD1. Germline V gene data show CDR1 as LGHDT and CDR2 as YNNKEL (reference sequence). This CDR3 comprises 13 residues. V lost 3 bases, J lost 4 bases, and 1 base stayed unmatched. CDR3 amino acids: CASSQDRVYGYTF. The DNA of the CDR3 is TGTGCCAGCAGCCAGGACAGGGTCTATGGCTACACCTTC.

Regarding this clonotype: Its ends do not fully match the called genes, so a read error is possible. The V gene is TRBV3-1, the J gene TRBJ2-7; D is undetermined. This CDR3 has 11 residues. CDR1 and CDR2 from the germline V gene are LGHDT and YNNKEL (reference sequence). CDR3 sequence reads: CASSDTYRWDF. DNA of the CDR3: TGTGCCAGCAGCGACACGTATCGATGGGACTTC.

The V call is TRBV27, the J call TRBJ1-1; TRBD1 is a possible D gene (5 bases). Germline V gene lookup returns CDR1 MNHEY and CDR2 SMNVEV (reference sequence). The CDR3 runs to 15 residues. The V end was cut by 0 bases, the J end by 5 bases, with 13 bases between. The DNA for the CDR3 is TGTGCCAGCAGTTTATCCTCAGCAGGGAGGACTGAAGCTTTCTTT. It yields the protein CASSLSSAGRTEAFF.

V usage is TRBV29-1 and J usage is TRBJ1-1; 7 bases fit TRBD1. The V and J ends lost 6 bases and 3 bases, in that order; junction bases with no gene match: 7. The CDR3 sequence is 13 residues long. CDR1 is SQVTM, CDR2 ANQGSEA, per germline. CDR3 protein: CSVQGGRDTEAFF. The DNA of the CDR3 is TGCAGCGTGCAGGGGGGGAGGGACACTGAAGCTTTCTTT.

The rearrangement uses TRBV6-2 or TRBV6-3 and TRBJ2-7, with 8 bases fitting TRBD1. Germline values: CDR1 MNHEY, CDR2 SVGEGT. Trimming cost V 3 bases and J 5 bases; bases outside gene matches: 12. The CDR3 is 16 amino acids. CDR3 protein: CASSYWDRPAVDEQYF. The CDR3 bases are TGTGCCAGCAGTTATTGGGACAGGCCTGCGGTGGACGAGCAGTACTTC.

This sequence joins TRBV15 and TRBJ1-2; TRBD1 agrees at 8 bases. V lost 1 base to trimming and J lost 7 bases; unmatched junction nucleotides: 5. The V gene's germline CDR1 is LNHNV and CDR2 YYDKDF (reference sequence). CDR3 size: 14 residues. CDR3 loop: CATSRAPDRGGYTF. The CDR3 DNA is TGTGCCACCAGCAGAGCCCCTGACAGGGGTGGCTACACCTTC.

The chain links TRBV11-2 to TRBJ2-7; maybe TRBD2 (5 bases). The germline V gene encodes CDR1 SGHAT and CDR2 FQNNGV. The ends were cut back, 7 bases at V and 1 base at J, with 11 bases in the middle. The CDR3 consists of 13 residues. The CDR3 spells CASTSRESYEQYF. The CDR3 region has the DNA TGTGCCAGCACCTCCCGGGAATCCTACGAGCAGTACTTC.

The genes are TRBV20-1 and TRBJ2-7, with D possibly being TRBD2 (6 bases). V was trimmed by 6 bases and J by 3 bases, leaving 21 bases between them. CDR3 length: 15 residues. CDR1 DFQATT and CDR2 SNEGSKA come from the germline V gene (reference sequence). The CDR3 coding sequence is TGCAGTGCCCGGCGGAGCGCGGGGACGGACTACGAGCAGTACTTC. Its protein product is CSARRSAGTDYEQYF.

This chain joins TRBV3-1 and TRBJ1-5; D is unclear. This CDR3 comprises 14 residues. CDR1 and CDR2 from the germline V gene are LGHDT and YNNKEL (reference sequence). V was pared by 3 bases and J by 1 base, with 7 bases between. The CDR3 bases are TGTGCCAGCAGCCATGGCAGAAGCAATCAGCCCCAGCATTTT. Translation gives CASSHGRSNQPQHF. The entire variable domain, with the rest obtained from reference TRBV3-1 and TRBJ1-5, is as follows: DTAVSQTPKYLVTQMGNDKSIKCEQNLGHDTMYWYKQDSKKFLKIMFSYNNKELIINETVPNRFSPKSPDKAHLNLHINSLELGDSAVYFCASSHGRSNQPQHFGDGTRLSIL.